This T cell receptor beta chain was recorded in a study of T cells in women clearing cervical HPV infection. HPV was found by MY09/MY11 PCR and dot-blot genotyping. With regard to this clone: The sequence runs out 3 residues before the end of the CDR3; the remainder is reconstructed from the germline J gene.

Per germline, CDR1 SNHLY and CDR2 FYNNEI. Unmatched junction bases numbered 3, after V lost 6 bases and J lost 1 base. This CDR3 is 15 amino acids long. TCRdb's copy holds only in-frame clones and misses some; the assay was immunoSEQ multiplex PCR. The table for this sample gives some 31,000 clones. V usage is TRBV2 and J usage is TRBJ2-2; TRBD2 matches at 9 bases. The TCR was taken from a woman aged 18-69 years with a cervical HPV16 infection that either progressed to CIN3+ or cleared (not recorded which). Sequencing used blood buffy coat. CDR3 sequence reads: CASSATSGNTGELFF. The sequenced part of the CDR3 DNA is TGTGCCAGCAGCGCGACTAGCGGGAACACCGGGGAG.